These 17 T cell receptor beta chains came from one sample sequenced in a study of a mutant IDH1 vaccine in newly diagnosed glioma. The antigens these receptors bind are not known. Time point given: week 11, during vaccination. Each vaccine dose was 300 ug of mutant IDH1 20-mer peptide, with topical imiquimod. Sequenced by immunoSEQ multiplex PCR; TCRdb stores in-frame clones only, minus some. Among some 54,000 clones listed, around 90% were seen once. Sequencing was performed on PBMCs, taken from a glioma patient whose treatment included an IDH1 peptide vaccine. These receptors were collected from a man aged 45-65 years with glioma.

In this sample, this clone turned up a few times. This chain uses TRBV7-2 with TRBJ1-1; 7 positions agree with TRBD1. From germline, CDR1 is SGHTA and CDR2 FQGNSA. V shed 2 bases, J shed 3 bases, and the junction held 3 bases outside the gene matches. CDR3 length: 14 residues. The CDR3 loop is CASSLRQGHTEAFF. The CDR3 coding sequence is TGTGCCAGCAGCTTAAGACAGGGACACACTGAAGCTTTCTTT.

V is TRBV28 and J is TRBJ1-5, with TRBD1 matching over 7 bases. Germline CDR1 and CDR2: MDHEN and SYDVKM. The CDR3 spans 18 residues. The ends lost 1 base at V and 5 bases at J; junction bases unmatched: 14. The CDR3 here is CASSLYLLPRGHDQPQHF. CDR3 DNA: TGTGCCAGCAGTTTATACTTGCTCCCAAGGGGGCACGATCAGCCCCAGCATTTT.

V and J are TRBV7-9 and TRBJ2-3, with D possibly TRBD2 on 5 matching bases. Deletions cut 2 bases from V and 0 bases from J, with 9 bases between. Germline CDR1 SEHNR, CDR2 FQNEAQ (reference sequence). The CDR3 has 15 amino acids. CDR3 sequence: CASSLSGRSTDTQYF. In DNA form, the CDR3 reads TGTGCCAGCAGCTTAAGCGGCAGGAGCACAGATACGCAGTATTTT. The whole variable domain, remainder taken from reference TRBV7-9 and TRBJ2-3, is DTGVSQNPRHKITKRGQNVTFRCDPISEHNRLYWYRQTLGQGPEFLTYFQNEAQLEKSRLLSDRFSAERPKGSFSTLEIQRTEQGDSAMYLCASSLSGRSTDTQYFGPGTRLTVL.

The rearrangement joins TRBV19 to TRBJ2-2; TRBD1 matches at 11 bases. V trimming: 7 bases; J trimming: 4 bases; junction bases outside the gene matches: 5. The germline CDR1 and CDR2 sequences are LNHDA and SQIVND (reference sequence). The CDR3 is made up of 15 amino acids. For the CDR3, the DNA is TGTGCCAGTAATCCCGGGACAGGGGGCACCGGGGAGCTGTTTTTT. Its protein is CASNPGTGGTGELFF.

The chain couples TRBV4-3 to TRBJ1-4; 10 nucleotides match TRBD1. V lost 4 bases and J lost 5; bases outside the gene matches: 10. The CDR3 runs 17 residues. The V gene's germline CDR1 is LGHNA and CDR2 YSLEER. CDR3 sequence: CASSPKGMGQGNEKLFF. CDR3 DNA sequence: TGCGCCAGCAGCCCCAAAGGGATGGGACAGGGGAATGAAAAACTGTTTTTT.

The chain couples TRBV11-3 to TRBJ2-1; perhaps TRBD1 as D (5 bases). The CDR3 runs 14 residues. Germline assignment: CDR1 SGHNT and CDR2 YENEEA. Trimming cost V 3 bases and J 7 bases, with 13 bases left between them. CDR3 residues: CASSLGPSLNEQFF. CDR3 in DNA: TGTGCCAGCAGCTTGGGGCCAAGTTTAAATGAGCAGTTCTTC.

This clone was seen a single time. CDR3 amino acids: CASSLRQGGEKLFF. The DNA for the CDR3 is TGTGCCAGCAGCTTAAGACAGGGGGGCGAAAAACTGTTTTTT. The chain has TRBV7-9 and TRBJ1-4; TRBD1 matches at 9 bases. This CDR3 spans 14 amino acids. The V segment lost 2 bases and the J segment 8 bases; nucleotides outside the gene matches: 3. Germline V CDR1 and CDR2: SEHNR, FQNEAQ (reference sequence). Using reference TRBV7-9 and TRBJ1-4 for the parts outside the CDR3, the full variable domain is DTGVSQNPRHKITKRGQNVTFRCDPISEHNRLYWYRQTLGQGPEFLTYFQNEAQLEKSRLLSDRFSAERPKGSFSTLEIQRTEQGDSAMYLCASSLRQGGEKLFFGSGTQLSVL.

The chain carries TRBV4-3 and TRBJ2-1; 12 bases are shared with TRBD2. The CDR3 loop spans 18 amino acids. J gave up 7 bases and V 1 base, and 11 bases lay outside the gene matches. Germline lookup yields CDR1 LGHNA and CDR2 YSLEER. Here the CDR3 DNA reads TGCGCCAGCAGCCAAGGGATAACTAGCGGGGGGCCCAGGAATGAGCAGTTCTTC. Its protein product is CASSQGITSGGPRNEQFF.

V and J are TRBV4-3 and TRBJ1-4; D is possibly TRBD1 (6 bases). Germline values: CDR1 LGHNA, CDR2 YSLEER. Trimming cost V 3 bases and J 7 bases, with 18 bases left between them. This CDR3 region has 16 residues. The CDR3: CASSHYGGGQSEKLFF. Here the CDR3 DNA reads TGCGCCAGCAGCCACTACGGGGGGGGGCAGAGTGAAAAACTGTTTTTT.

This chain links TRBV11-2 with TRBJ1-4; D unclear. This CDR3 comprises 13 residues. V shed 6 bases and J shed 7 bases, with 12 bases lying between them. Germline assignment: CDR1 SGHAT and CDR2 FQNNGV. The DNA for the CDR3 is TGTGCCAGCAGACTCGACGAGCGTGAAAAACTGTTTTTT. Translated, it gives CASRLDEREKLFF. Supplemented by reference TRBV11-2 and TRBJ1-4, the full variable domain reads EAGVAQSPRYKIIEKRQSVAFWCNPISGHATLYWYQQILGQGPKLLIQFQNNGVVDDSQLPKDRFSAERLKGVDSTLKIQPAKLEDSAVYLCASRLDEREKLFFGSGTQLSVL.

The genes are TRBV7-9 and TRBJ1-2; D call uncertain. Trimming left V 1 base short and J 3 bases short, with 9 bases between. The CDR3 spans 14 residues. Germline V CDR1 and CDR2: SEHNR, FQNEAQ (reference sequence). CDR3 region: CASSLGAEHYGYTF. CDR3 in DNA: TGTGCCAGCAGCTTAGGTGCGGAGCACTATGGCTACACCTTC.

The V call is TRBV15, the J call TRBJ2-2, with D perhaps TRBD1 (6 bases). V was cut by 0 bases and J by 2 bases, with 10 bases left in between. Germline CDR1 LNHNV, CDR2 YYDKDF (reference sequence). The CDR3 length is 16 residues. The CDR3 loop is CATSREGTLNTGELFF. In DNA, the CDR3 is TGTGCCACCAGCAGAGAAGGGACACTAAACACCGGGGAGCTGTTTTTT.

V gene TRBV7-9 combines with J gene TRBJ2-7; weak D call: TRBD1 (6 bases). Germline loops: CDR1 SEHNR, CDR2 FQNEAQ (reference sequence). The CDR3 is made up of 14 amino acids. V was clipped by 3 bases and J by 2 bases, with 11 bases between them. Written as DNA, the CDR3 is TGTGCCAGCAGCTTGGGGCGACAGGCCTACGAGCAGTACTTC. Translating gives CASSLGRQAYEQYF.

The chain employs TRBV5-1 and TRBJ2-5; D tentatively fits TRBD1 or TRBD2 (5 bases each). The CDR3 is made up of 15 amino acids. Germline V gene sequence: CDR1 SGHRS, CDR2 YFSETQ. Deletions cut 3 bases from V and 7 bases from J, with 19 bases between. In nucleotides, the CDR3 is TGCGCCAGCAGCTGGGACGCAAGGGTGGAGGTGACCCAGTACTTC. Encoded protein: CASSWDARVEVTQYF.

The genes are TRBV5-4 and TRBJ2-3, with 7 bases fitting TRBD1. Germline V gives CDR1 SGHNT, CDR2 YYREEE (reference sequence). After removal of 4 bases from V and 5 bases from J, the junction contained 13 bases not matched to a gene. The CDR3 runs to 16 residues. CDR3 bases: TGTGCCAGCAGCCCCGGACAGGCAGGGGGAATAGATACGCAGTATTTT. Translation gives CASSPGQAGGIDTQYF.

J is TRBJ1-2 and V is TRBV6-4; weak D call: TRBD1 (5 bases). In germline, CDR1 is MRHNA, CDR2 SNTAGT. Deletions cut 0 bases from V and 7 bases from J, with 15 bases between. The CDR3 spans 15 residues. CDR3 protein: CASSDSTATKVGYTF. The CDR3, as DNA: TGTGCCAGCAGTGACTCGACAGCCACCAAGGTTGGCTACACCTTC.

This clone was seen a handful of times. This CDR3 reads CASSRERGLSNQPQHF. In DNA, the CDR3 is TGTGCCAGTAGTAGGGAGAGGGGTCTCAGCAATCAGCCCCAGCATTTT. The J gene is TRBJ1-5, the V gene TRBV19; a weak D match, TRBD1 (5 bases). Germline-derived CDR1 and CDR2 are LNHDA and SQIVND (reference sequence). Trimming took 4 bases from V and 1 from J, leaving 14 bases between them. This CDR3 comprises 16 residues.